The sample holds a few counts of the clone carrying this TCR beta chain. Its specificity is unknown. The data were obtained in a study of beta chain features in type 1 diabetes. Isolated RNA was reverse transcribed in full, so expressed TCRB transcripts were sequenced. Reads from naive, central memory and regulatory T cell samples averaged approximately 3.7 million. Sequencing was performed with immunoSEQ multiplex PCR; in TCRdb, only in-frame clones are kept and a portion is missing. The top ten hold roughly 1% of the sample, which has under 300,000 clones, 7% to 9% seen once. Findings and caveats of the study: Patients with type 1 diabetes showed fewer VDJ junction insertions and more deletions. In all four CD4+ subsets, TCRB CDR3 length was significantly, moderately reduced in type 1 diabetes.

There was one heparinised blood draw per donor, averaging roughly 100 mL. V lost 5 bases and J lost 3; bases outside the gene matches: 8. CDR1 is SGHTA, CDR2 FQGNSA, per germline. The CDR3 length is 17 residues. Sequencing was carried out using central memory CD4+ T cells from blood. The sequence was obtained from a woman younger than 35 in good health. V usage is TRBV7-2 and J usage is TRBJ2-3; the match to TRBD2 covers 13 bases. The CDR3 loop is CASSRRTSGGGTDTQYF. CDR3 sequence (DNA): TGTGCCAGCAGCCGCAGGACTAGCGGGGGCGGTACAGATACGCAGTATTTT.